A selection of T cell receptor beta chains follows, all from one sample in a study of blood T cell repertoires in COVID-19. Only in-frame clones appear in the TCRdb table, and some are missing; sequencing was by immunoSEQ multiplex PCR. The table has around 100,000 clones, about 85% seen once. Sequencing used peripheral blood. The receptors come from a human donor in a cohort sampled during active COVID-19. CDR3s include the opening cysteine and the closing phenylalanine or tryptophan. A D gene is named only where the DNA matches it firmly. The size field is filled for only some rows; it gives once, few, many or a size class.

>17|TRBV18|-|TRBD1|TRBJ1-1
TGTGCCAGCTCACCAGGGACAGCTCAAGCAAGTCTCACTGAAGCTTTCTTT
CASSPGTAQASLTEAFF
>16|TRBV11-2|few|TRBD2|TRBJ2-1
TGTGCCAGCAGCTTAAGTCTAGCGGGGGGATACAATGAGCAGTTCTTC
CASSLSLAGGYNEQFF
>21|TRBV20-1|-|TRBD2|TRBJ2-7
TGCAGTGCTAGTAGTGGGGGGCGTCCCGGGACTAGCAGGAATTCAGTGTACGAGCAGTACTTC
CSASSGGRPGTSRNSVYEQYF
>16|TRBV5-6|-|TRBD1|TRBJ1-4
TGTGCCAGCAGCTTGGAGACAGGGTATGATAATGAAAAACTGTTTTTT
CASSLETGYDNEKLFF
>15|TRBV18|-|-|TRBJ1-5
TGTGCCAGCTCACCGGGACAAACTTCACATCAGCCCCAGCATTTT
CASSPGQTSHQPQHF
>13|TRBV29-1|-|-|TRBJ1-1
TGCAGCGTTGCCCAGGGGTCGGGCACTGAAGCTTTCTTT
CSVAQGSGTEAFF
>16|TRBV5-6|-|-|TRBJ2-2
TGTGCCAGCAGCCTCGGAGGGAGAAAAGGCACCGGGGAGCTGTTTTTT
CASSLGGRKGTGELFF
>15|TRBV7-2|-|TRBD1|TRBJ1-2
TGTGCCAGCAGCTCTCTGACACAGGGGAGTAGTGGCTACACCTTC
CASSSLTQGSSGYTF
>13|TRBV25-1|-|TRBD1|TRBJ1-1
TGTGCCAGCAGAGGACAGGAGAACACTGAAGCTTTCTTT
CASRGQENTEAFF
>19|TRBV3-1/TRBV3-2|-|TRBD2|TRBJ2-1
TGTGCCAGCAGCCAAGATCGTACTAGCGGGAGAGTTGGGTACAATGAGCAGTTCTTC
CASSQDRTSGRVGYNEQFF
>15|TRBV7-2|-|-|TRBJ2-3
TGTGCCAGCAGCACCCTAGCGTCTAGCACAGATACGCAGTATTTT
CASSTLASSTDTQYF
>14|TRBV19|-|TRBD2|TRBJ2-1
TGTGCCAGTAGAATGGGGGGGGACTACAATGAGCAGTTCTTC
CASRMGGDYNEQFF
>15|TRBV16|-|-|TRBJ1-6
TGTGCCAGCAGTCCCAGGGATTTCTATAATTCACCCCTCCACTTT
CASSPRDFYNSPLHF
>15|TRBV7-2|-|TRBD1|TRBJ2-5
TGTGCCAGCAGCTTAGACAACAGGGGGCTTGAGACCCAGTACTTC
CASSLDNRGLETQYF
>15|TRBV7-6|-|TRBD1|TRBJ1-2
TGTGCCAGCAGCTTAGGGGGGACAGGAAACTATGGCTACACCTTC
CASSLGGTGNYGYTF
>15|TRBV24-1|-|TRBD2|TRBJ2-1
TGTGCCACCTCCGCCGGGACTAGCGGGAGCAATGAGCAGTTCTTC
CATSAGTSGSNEQFF
>15|TRBV5-1|-|TRBD1|TRBJ1-1
TGCGCCAGCAGCTCCCAGGGACAGGGGGCGTTTGAAGCTTTCTTT
CASSSQGQGAFEAFF
>15|TRBV19|-|TRBD1|TRBJ2-7
TGTGCCAGTAGTGACCCGGGACAGGGGGCCTACGAGCAGTACTTC
CASSDPGQGAYEQYF
>13|TRBV7-2|-|-|TRBJ2-7
TGTGCCAGCAGCTTAGCGCGCCCGGACGAGCAGTACTTC
CASSLARPDEQYF
>14|TRBV6-6|-|-|TRBJ2-7
TGTGCCAGCAATCCCACAGAGAGCTCCTACGAGCAGTACTTC
CASNPTESSYEQYF
>15|TRBV19|-|-|TRBJ2-2
TGTGCCAGTAGCACCGGACAGACGAACACCGGGGAGCTGTTTTTT
CASSTGQTNTGELFF
>14|TRBV18|-|-|TRBJ2-1
TGTGCCAGCTCACCAGATTACTCGAACAATGAGCAGTTCTTC
CASSPDYSNNEQFF
>16|TRBV5-4|-|-|TRBJ2-1
TGTGCCAGCAGCTTGGACCCTAGCGTCTCCTACAATGAGCAGTTCTTC
CASSLDPSVSYNEQFF
>15|TRBV3-1/TRBV3-2|-|TRBD2|TRBJ2-1
TGTGCCAGCAGCCAAGGAACAGCGGGGGGCAATGAGCAGTTCTTC
CASSQGTAGGNEQFF
>15|TRBV15|few|-|TRBJ2-7
TGTGCCACCAGCAGAGGGCCCCCCAGTAGCGACGAGCAGTACTTC
CATSRGPPSSDEQYF
>13|TRBV27|-|-|TRBJ2-7
TGTGCCAGCAGTCCCACAGTGACCTACGAGCAGTACTTC
CASSPTVTYEQYF
>14|TRBV18|-|-|TRBJ1-1
TGTGCCAGCTCACCAGACAGGTCGAACACTGAAGCTTTCTTT
CASSPDRSNTEAFF
>18|TRBV7-2|-|TRBD1|TRBJ2-5
TGTGCCAGCAGCTTAGAACCTCCCGGGACAGGGGGGGGAGAGACCCAGTACTTC
CASSLEPPGTGGGETQYF